The T cell receptor (beta chain) described here comes from a study of CD8+CD57+ T cells in acquired aplastic anemia. CD8+CD57+ cell expansion, shown by flow cytometry, had occurred in the patients selected for sequencing. For CDR3 and TCR beta VDJ profiling, genomic DNA was the template used. MiXCR, applied by TCRdb to the reads, yields one record per CDR3 protein. The table includes hundreds of thousands of distinct CDR3 sequences, around 30% detected once. This clonotype was seen repeatedly, ten times or more. The receptor comes from a human donor with aplastic anemia. The sample comprised sorted CD4+, CD8+, or CD8+CD57+ T cells (not recorded which) from PBMCs.

CDR3 loop: CSARTYEEGYTF. The DNA of the CDR3 is TGCAGTGCAAGGACATACGAGGAAGGCTACACCTTC. This chain connects TRBV20-1 to TRBJ1-2; tentative D call: TRBD1 (5 bases). This CDR3 region has 12 residues. CDR1 and CDR2 from the germline V gene are DFQATT and SNEGSKA (reference sequence). V was shortened by 6 bases and J by 8 bases, with 16 bases between the two germline ends.